These T cell receptor beta chains were read from a single sample in a study of regulatory T cells in long-lasting Graves disease. Each CDR3 protein gets one entry after TCRdb re-called the multiplex PCR reads with MiXCR. The data contain 350,000 to 500,000 distinct CDR3 sequences, 14% of them singletons. The same data also contributed to another study, on T cells in Graves' hyperthyroidism and ophthalmopathy.

Sequencing was performed on peripheral blood mononuclear cells (PBMCs), taken at new diagnosis, from a patient treated with antithyroid drugs. The receptors here all came from a woman aged 50 to 60 with Graves disease. Each CDR3 is given with its conserved first and last residue. The order of the fields is V gene, clone size, D gene, J gene, CDR3 DNA, CDR3 protein. A D gene is named only where the DNA matches it firmly. A row's size may be missing; if present it is once, few, many or a size class.

TRBV3-1	many	NA	TRBJ2-1	TGTGCCAGCAGCCAAGCGGGGATCTCCTACAATGAGCAGTTCTTC	CASSQAGISYNEQFF
TRBV19	NA	NA	TRBJ2-7	TGTGCCAGTAGCGACCCCGGGACAAACTTCTACGAGCAGTACTTC	CASSDPGTNFYEQYF
TRBV27	many	NA	TRBJ2-1	TGTGCCAGCAGTTCCCGGAGCTCCTACAATGAGCAGTTCTTC	CASSSRSSYNEQFF
TRBV30	many	NA	TRBJ2-7	TGTGCCTGGATGGGGGGTCGCTACGAGCAGTACTTC	CAWMGGRYEQYF
TRBV27	many	NA	TRBJ1-4	TGTGCCAGCAGTTTATTTGTGGTGATTAGTCTGTTTTTT	CASSLFVVISLFF
TRBV29-1	many	TRBD2	TRBJ2-3	TGCAGCGTTGAAGATCTGTCTAGCGGGACCGCAGATACGCAGTATTTT	CSVEDLSSGTADTQYF
TRBV29-1	NA	TRBD1	TRBJ2-5	TGCAGCGTTGCAGGGGGCAGAGAGACCCAGTACTTC	CSVAGGRETQYF
TRBV5-1	few	NA	TRBJ2-4	TGCGCCAGCAGCTTGGACTCCAATAGTCTAGCCAAAAACATTCAGTACTTC	CASSLDSNSLAKNIQYF
TRBV7-2	NA	TRBD2	TRBJ2-1	TGTGCCAGCAGAAAAAAGGGGACTAGCGGGAGCTCCTACAATGAGCAGTTCTTC	CASRKKGTSGSSYNEQFF
TRBV28	many	NA	TRBJ2-1	TGTGCCAGCAGCTTAGGAGGGCTGTCCTACAATGAGCAGTTCTTC	CASSLGGLSYNEQFF
TRBV13	many	TRBD1	TRBJ2-1	TGTGCCAGCAGCAGCACCCTTAATCTCGGATACAGGGGGACTTACAATGAGCAGTTCTTC	CASSSTLNLGYRGTYNEQFF
TRBV2	few	NA	TRBJ2-3	TGTGCCAGCAGTGAGCTGACAGATACGCAGTATTTT	CASSELTDTQYF
TRBV29-1	NA	NA	TRBJ1-3	TGCAGCGTTGGGACCGCTGGAAACACCATATATTTT	CSVGTAGNTIYF
TRBV11-2	many	NA	TRBJ1-1	TGTGCCAGCAGCTGGCTATCGATTCGGACACCAAGCGGGACTGAAGCTTTCTTT	CASSWLSIRTPSGTEAFF
TRBV9	few	TRBD1	TRBJ1-2	TGTGCCAGCAGCGCCCGACAGGGGTACTATGGCTACACCTTC	CASSARQGYYGYTF
TRBV25-1	many	TRBD1	TRBJ2-7	TGTGCCAGCAGTGTAACAGGGGGCATCTACGAGCAGTACTTC	CASSVTGGIYEQYF
TRBV12-3/TRBV12-4	NA	NA	TRBJ1-2	TGTGCCAGCAGTTTAGGGAACAGTAACTATGGCTACACCTTC	CASSLGNSNYGYTF
TRBV20-1	many	TRBD1	TRBJ1-1	TGCAGTGCTAGACGTTCCGGGACAGGGGAAGCTTTCTTT	CSARRSGTGEAFF
TRBV12-3/TRBV12-4	many	TRBD2	TRBJ2-1	TGTGCCAGCAGAACCCCTGGACTAGCGGGAGTGGCGGAGCAGTTCTTC	CASRTPGLAGVAEQFF
TRBV20-1	NA	TRBD1	TRBJ1-2	TGCAGTGCGAAGGACAGGGCCTATGGCTACACCTTC	CSAKDRAYGYTF
TRBV27	many	NA	TRBJ1-1	TGTGCCAGCAGTTTATTGGGGGCTGAAGCTTTCTTT	CASSLLGAEAFF
TRBV19	NA	NA	TRBJ2-1	TGTGCCAGTAGTATTACCGGGGACCCTTACAATGAGCAGTTCTTC	CASSITGDPYNEQFF
TRBV19	few	NA	TRBJ1-5	TGTGCCAGTAGTATAGTCACAGGAGCGTATAGCAATCAGCCCCAGCATTTT	CASSIVTGAYSNQPQHF
TRBV24-1	NA	NA	TRBJ2-6	TGTGCCACCAGTGCCTCCTCTGGGGCCAACGTCCTGACTTTC	CATSASSGANVLTF
TRBV9	NA	TRBD2	TRBJ2-7	TGTGCCAGCAGCGTCACGACTAGCGGGAGTGACGAGCAGTACTTC	CASSVTTSGSDEQYF
TRBV4-1	NA	NA	TRBJ1-5	TGCGCCAGCAGCCAAGCCGGGGTGAGCAATCAGCCCCAGCATTTT	CASSQAGVSNQPQHF
TRBV29-1	many	NA	TRBJ2-3	TGCAGCGTTCTCCGGACAGATACGCAGTATTTT	CSVLRTDTQYF
TRBV20-1	few	TRBD1	TRBJ2-2	TGCAGTGCCCCTCGAGGACAGGGGTTTACCGGGGAGCTGTTTTTT	CSAPRGQGFTGELFF
TRBV5-1	many	NA	TRBJ2-3	TGCGCCAGCAGCTTGTGGGGGAGTGTCCCAGATACGCAGTATTTT	CASSLWGSVPDTQYF
TRBV4-1	few	TRBD1	TRBJ1-6	TGCGCCAGCACACCGGGACAGGGACCTAAGTCACCCCTCCACTTT	CASTPGQGPKSPLHF
TRBV7-2	many	TRBD2	TRBJ2-1	TGTGCCAGCAGCTTCCTCCGAGTAACTAGCGGACCACTTTACAATGAGCAGTTCTTC	CASSFLRVTSGPLYNEQFF
TRBV15	few	NA	TRBJ1-3	TGTGCCACCAGCAGAGATGGGGGCTCTGGAAACACCATATATTTT	CATSRDGGSGNTIYF
TRBV5-1	few	NA	TRBJ2-1	TGCGCCAGCAGCTTGGGGACAGCTTATGATACATACAATGAGCAGTTCTTC	CASSLGTAYDTYNEQFF
TRBV28	many	NA	TRBJ2-1	TGTGCCAGCAGTCCGGCGGCAAGCTCCTACAATGAGCAGTTCTTC	CASSPAASSYNEQFF
TRBV7-9	few	NA	TRBJ2-2	TGTGCCAGCAGCCCTGGGAGACTAAGCGGAGGTTCCGGGGAGCTGTTTTTT	CASSPGRLSGGSGELFF
TRBV29-1	NA	TRBD2	TRBJ2-3	TGTTCGGCTAGCGGGAGAAGGGAGCCAGATACGCAGTATTTT	CSASGRREPDTQYF
TRBV20-1	few	NA	TRBJ1-1	TGCAGTGCTAGAGATGCGCAGGGAACTGTTACTGAAGCTTTCTTT	CSARDAQGTVTEAFF
TRBV9	NA	NA	TRBJ2-7	TGTGCCAGCAGCGTCGGGGGCCGGGACGAGCAGTACTTC	CASSVGGRDEQYF
TRBV12-3/TRBV12-4	many	NA	TRBJ2-1	TGTGCCAGCAGGGTGACAGGGAGGGACAATGAGCAGTTCTTC	CASRVTGRDNEQFF
TRBV6-2/TRBV6-3	few	TRBD1	TRBJ2-7	TGTGCCAGCAGTTACTCGACAGGGACAGAGACCGAGCAGTACTTC	CASSYSTGTETEQYF
TRBV30	few	NA	TRBJ1-1	TGTGCCGGGGGGGACACTGAAGCTTTCTTT	CAGGDTEAFF
TRBV7-9	few	NA	TRBJ2-1	TGTGCCAGCAGCAATCGAGGGTTACTTGAGCAGTTCTTC	CASSNRGLLEQFF
TRBV27	many	NA	TRBJ1-1	TGTGCCAGCAGCCAAGCATGGGCCACTGAAGCTTTCTTT	CASSQAWATEAFF
TRBV28	NA	NA	TRBJ2-7	TGTGTCAGCAGTCGAGAGAGGATGGAGCAGTACTTC	CVSSRERMEQYF
TRBV19	NA	NA	TRBJ1-5	TGTGCCAGTACAGTAACCGGGAAGGGGCAGCCCCAGCATTTT	CASTVTGKGQPQHF
TRBV20-1	few	TRBD1	TRBJ2-7	TGCAGTGCTAGAGAGAACCGGGACAGGAGCTCCTACGAGCAGTACTTC	CSARENRDRSSYEQYF
TRBV24-1	NA	NA	TRBJ2-2	TGTGCCACCAGTGATTTAGGCACGGCCGACACCGGGGAGCTGTTTTTT	CATSDLGTADTGELFF
TRBV28	NA	TRBD2	TRBJ2-1	TGTGCCAGCAGTAGACTTGGACTAGCGGGAGGGCCAGCATACAATGAGCAGTTCTTC	CASSRLGLAGGPAYNEQFF
TRBV5-1	NA	TRBD2	TRBJ2-7	TGCGCCAGCAGCTTGGCCGGACTAGCGGGAGGAGCCTACGAGCAGTACTTC	CASSLAGLAGGAYEQYF
TRBV7-2	NA	TRBD1	TRBJ2-1	TGTGCCGGCAGCTCAGACAGGGAGATCTACAATGAGCAGTTCTTC	CAGSSDREIYNEQFF
TRBV4-1	NA	TRBD1	TRBJ1-1	TGCGCCAGCACTCAGGGGACAGGGGTGAACACTGAAGCTTTCTTT	CASTQGTGVNTEAFF
TRBV7-9	many	NA	TRBJ1-5	TGTGCCAGCAGCCCCCGGACAGATGATAGCAATCAGCCCCAGCATTTT	CASSPRTDDSNQPQHF
TRBV5-1	many	NA	TRBJ2-3	TGCGCCAGCAGCCTTAGCGGAACCGCAGATACGCAGTATTTT	CASSLSGTADTQYF
TRBV24-1	many	NA	TRBJ1-5	TGTGCCACCAGTGACAAGGGACCCAATCAGCCCCAGCATTTT	CATSDKGPNQPQHF
TRBV28	few	TRBD2	TRBJ2-7	TGTGCCAGCAGTAGACTAGCGGGAAGTGATCACGAGCAGTACTTC	CASSRLAGSDHEQYF
TRBV2	NA	TRBD1	TRBJ2-4	TGTGCCAGCAGGGACAGGGTGATAGCCAAAAACATTCAGTACTTC	CASRDRVIAKNIQYF
TRBV5-1	few	NA	TRBJ1-4	TGCGCCAGCAGCTTGGAGGGACGGGGACATGAAAAACTGTTTTTT	CASSLEGRGHEKLFF